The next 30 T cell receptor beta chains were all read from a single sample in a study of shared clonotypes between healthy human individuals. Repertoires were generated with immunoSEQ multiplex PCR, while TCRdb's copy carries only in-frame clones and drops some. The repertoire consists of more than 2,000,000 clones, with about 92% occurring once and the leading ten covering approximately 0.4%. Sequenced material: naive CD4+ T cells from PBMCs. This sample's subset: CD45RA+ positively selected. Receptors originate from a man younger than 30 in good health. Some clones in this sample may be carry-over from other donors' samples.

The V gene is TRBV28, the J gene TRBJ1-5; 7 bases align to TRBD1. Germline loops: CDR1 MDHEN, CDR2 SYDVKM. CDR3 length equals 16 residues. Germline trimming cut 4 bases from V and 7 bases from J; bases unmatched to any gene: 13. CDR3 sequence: CASSSKATGLGQPQHF. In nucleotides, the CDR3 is TGTGCCAGCAGTTCTAAGGCGACAGGGCTCGGGCAGCCCCAGCATTTT. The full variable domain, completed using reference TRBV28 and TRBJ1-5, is DVKVTQSSRYLVKRTGEKVFLECVQDMDHENMFWYRQDPGLGLRLIYFSYDVKMKEKGDIPEGYSVSREKKERFSLILESASTNQTSMYLCASSSKATGLGQPQHFGDGTRLSIL.

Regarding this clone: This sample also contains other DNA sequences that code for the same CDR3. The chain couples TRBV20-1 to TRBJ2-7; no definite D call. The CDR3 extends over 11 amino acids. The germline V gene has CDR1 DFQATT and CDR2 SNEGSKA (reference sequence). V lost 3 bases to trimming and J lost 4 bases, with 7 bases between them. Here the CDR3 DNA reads TGCAGTGCTAGGAAGGGATACGAGCAGTACTTC. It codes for CSARKGYEQYF.

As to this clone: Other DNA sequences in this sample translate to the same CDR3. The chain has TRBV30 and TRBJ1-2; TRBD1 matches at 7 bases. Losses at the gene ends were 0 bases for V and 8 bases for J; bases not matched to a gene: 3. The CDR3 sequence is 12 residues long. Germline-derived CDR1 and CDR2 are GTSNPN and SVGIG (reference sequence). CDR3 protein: CAWSVPGGGYTF. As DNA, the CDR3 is TGTGCCTGGAGTGTACCAGGGGGAGGCTACACCTTC.

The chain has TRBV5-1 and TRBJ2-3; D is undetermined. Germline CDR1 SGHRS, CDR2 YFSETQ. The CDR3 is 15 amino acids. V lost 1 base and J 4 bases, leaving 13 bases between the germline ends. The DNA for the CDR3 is TGCGCCAGCAGCTTGTTGAGTGGGAACGCAGATACGCAGTATTTT. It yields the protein CASSLLSGNADTQYF.

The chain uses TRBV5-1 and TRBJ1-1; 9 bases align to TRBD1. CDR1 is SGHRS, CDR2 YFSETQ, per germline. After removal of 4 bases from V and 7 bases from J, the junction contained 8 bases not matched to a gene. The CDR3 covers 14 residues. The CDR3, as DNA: TGCGCCAGCAGCGCCGGGACAGGGAAGGGTGAAGCTTTCTTT. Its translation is CASSAGTGKGEAFF.

CDR3 region: CASSPGGAAGGRETQYF. The CDR3 bases are TGTGCCAGCAGCCCGGGAGGTGCGGCAGGGGGCCGAGAGACCCAGTACTTC. The rearrangement joins TRBV5-6 to TRBJ2-5; a weak D match, TRBD1 (8 bases). V was clipped by 4 bases and J by 4 bases, with 23 bases between them. Germline V CDR1 and CDR2: SGHDT, YYEEEE. This CDR3 is 17 amino acids long.

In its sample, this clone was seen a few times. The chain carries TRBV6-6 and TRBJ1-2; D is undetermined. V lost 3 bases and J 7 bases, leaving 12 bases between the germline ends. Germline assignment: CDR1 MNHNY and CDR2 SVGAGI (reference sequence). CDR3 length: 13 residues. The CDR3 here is CASSYAVERGYTF. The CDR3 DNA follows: TGTGCCAGCAGTTATGCAGTGGAGCGTGGCTACACCTTC.

CDR3 in DNA: TGCGCCAGCAGCTTGGATCCAGCGGGAGGACCCCAAGAGACCCAGTACTTC. It codes for CASSLDPAGGPQETQYF. The chain recombines TRBV5-1 with TRBJ2-5; TRBD2 agrees at 9 bases. J gave up 1 base and V 0 bases, and 7 bases lay outside the gene matches. Germline assignment: CDR1 SGHRS and CDR2 YFSETQ. The CDR3 has 17 amino acids.

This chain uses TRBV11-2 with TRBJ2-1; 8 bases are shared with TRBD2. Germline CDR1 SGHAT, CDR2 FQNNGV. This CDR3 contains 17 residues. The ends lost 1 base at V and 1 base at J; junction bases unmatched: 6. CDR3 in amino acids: CASSLGAGRGSYNEQFF. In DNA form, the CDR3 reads TGTGCCAGCAGCTTAGGTGCCGGGAGGGGTTCCTACAATGAGCAGTTCTTC.

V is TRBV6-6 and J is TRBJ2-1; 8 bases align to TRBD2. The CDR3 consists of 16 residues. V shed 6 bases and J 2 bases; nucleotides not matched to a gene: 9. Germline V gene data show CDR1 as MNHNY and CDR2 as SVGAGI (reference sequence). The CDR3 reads CASSTPGGRPYNEQFF. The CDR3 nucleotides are TGTGCCAGCAGCACCCCAGGCGGGAGGCCCTACAATGAGCAGTTCTTC.

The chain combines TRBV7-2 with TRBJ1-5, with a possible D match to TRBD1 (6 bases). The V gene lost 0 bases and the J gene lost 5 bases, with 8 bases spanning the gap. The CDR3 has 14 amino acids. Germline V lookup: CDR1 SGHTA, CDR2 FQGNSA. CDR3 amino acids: CASSLAAGDQPQHF. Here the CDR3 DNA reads TGTGCCAGCAGCTTAGCGGCAGGGGATCAGCCCCAGCATTTT.

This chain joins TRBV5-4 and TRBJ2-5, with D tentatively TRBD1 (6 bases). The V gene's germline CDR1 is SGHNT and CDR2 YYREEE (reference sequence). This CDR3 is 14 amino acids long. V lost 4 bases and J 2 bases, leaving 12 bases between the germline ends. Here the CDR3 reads CASSRWTAQETQYF. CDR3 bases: TGTGCCAGCAGCCGCTGGACAGCTCAAGAGACCCAGTACTTC.

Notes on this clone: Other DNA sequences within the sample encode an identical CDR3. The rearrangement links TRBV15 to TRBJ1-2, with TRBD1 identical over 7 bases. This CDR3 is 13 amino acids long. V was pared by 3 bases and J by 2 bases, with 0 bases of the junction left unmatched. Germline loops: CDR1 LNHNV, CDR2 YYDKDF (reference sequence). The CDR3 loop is CATSRDRNYGYTF. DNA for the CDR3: TGTGCCACCAGCAGGGACAGGAACTATGGCTACACCTTC.

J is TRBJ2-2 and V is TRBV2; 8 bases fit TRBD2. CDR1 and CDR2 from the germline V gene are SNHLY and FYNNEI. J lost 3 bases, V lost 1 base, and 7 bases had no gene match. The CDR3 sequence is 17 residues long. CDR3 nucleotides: TGTGCCAGCAGTGAAGTACCGGGAGGGCCTCACACCGGGGAGCTGTTTTTT. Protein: CASSEVPGGPHTGELFF.

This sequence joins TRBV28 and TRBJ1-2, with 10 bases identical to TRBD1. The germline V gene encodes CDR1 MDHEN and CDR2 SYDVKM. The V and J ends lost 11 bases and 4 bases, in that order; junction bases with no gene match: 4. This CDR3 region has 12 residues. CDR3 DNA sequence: TGTGCCTGGGGACAGGGGATCTATGGCTACACCTTC. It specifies CAWGQGIYGYTF.

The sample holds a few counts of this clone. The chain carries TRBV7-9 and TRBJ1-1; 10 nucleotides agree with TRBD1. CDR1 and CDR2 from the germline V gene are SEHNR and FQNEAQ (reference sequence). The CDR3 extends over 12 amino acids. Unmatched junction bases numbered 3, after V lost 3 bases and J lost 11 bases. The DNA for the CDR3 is TGTGCCAGCAGCTTTGGGACAGGGGTCGCTTTCTTT. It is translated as CASSFGTGVAFF.

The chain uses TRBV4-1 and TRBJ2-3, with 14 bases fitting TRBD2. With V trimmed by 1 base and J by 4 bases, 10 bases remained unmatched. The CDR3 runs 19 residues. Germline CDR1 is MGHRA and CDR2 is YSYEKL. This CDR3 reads CASSQGLTSGRALADTQYF. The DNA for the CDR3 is TGCGCCAGCAGCCAAGGTCTGACTAGCGGGAGGGCCCTGGCAGATACGCAGTATTTT.

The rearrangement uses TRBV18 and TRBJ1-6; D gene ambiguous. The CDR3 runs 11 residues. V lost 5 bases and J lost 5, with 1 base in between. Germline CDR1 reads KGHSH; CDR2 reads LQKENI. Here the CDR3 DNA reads TGTGCCAGCTCAAATAATTCACCCCTCCACTTT. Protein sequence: CASSNNSPLHF.

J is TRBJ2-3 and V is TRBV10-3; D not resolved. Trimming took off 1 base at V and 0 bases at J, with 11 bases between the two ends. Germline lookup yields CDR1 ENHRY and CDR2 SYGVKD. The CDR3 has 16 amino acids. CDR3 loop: CAISEFLGFSTDTQYF. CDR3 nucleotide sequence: TGTGCCATCAGTGAGTTTCTGGGGTTTAGCACAGATACGCAGTATTTT.

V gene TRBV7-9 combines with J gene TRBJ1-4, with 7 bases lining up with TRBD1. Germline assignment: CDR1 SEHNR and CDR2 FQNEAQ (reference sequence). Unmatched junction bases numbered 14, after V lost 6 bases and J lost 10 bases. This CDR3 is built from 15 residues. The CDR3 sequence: CASSETGTARGKLFF. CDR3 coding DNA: TGTGCCAGCAGTGAAACCGGGACAGCCCGGGGAAAACTGTTTTTT.

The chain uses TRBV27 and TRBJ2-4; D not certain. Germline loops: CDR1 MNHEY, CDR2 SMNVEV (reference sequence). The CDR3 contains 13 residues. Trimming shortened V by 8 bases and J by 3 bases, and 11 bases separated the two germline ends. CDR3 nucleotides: TGTGCCAGCCGTACAAGTGGCAAAAACATTCAGTACTTC. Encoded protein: CASRTSGKNIQYF.

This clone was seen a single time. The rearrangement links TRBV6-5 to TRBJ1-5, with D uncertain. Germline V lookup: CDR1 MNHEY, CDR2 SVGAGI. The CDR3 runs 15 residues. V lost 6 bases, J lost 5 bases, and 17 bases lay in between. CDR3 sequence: CASRPFRNTDQPQHF. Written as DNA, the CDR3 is TGTGCCAGCAGGCCCTTCCGGAACACCGATCAGCCCCAGCATTTT.

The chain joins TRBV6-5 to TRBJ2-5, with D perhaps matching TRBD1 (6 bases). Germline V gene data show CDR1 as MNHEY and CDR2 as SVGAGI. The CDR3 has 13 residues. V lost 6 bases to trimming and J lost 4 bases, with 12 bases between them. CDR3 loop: CASSQGRRETQYF. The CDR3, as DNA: TGTGCCAGCAGCCAGGGGCGTCGAGAGACCCAGTACTTC.

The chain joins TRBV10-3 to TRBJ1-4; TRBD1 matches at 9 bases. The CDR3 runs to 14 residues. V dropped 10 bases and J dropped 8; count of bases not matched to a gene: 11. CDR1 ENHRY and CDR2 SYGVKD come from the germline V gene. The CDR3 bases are TGTGCCACCCGAGGACGGGACAGGGAGGAAAAACTGTTTTTT. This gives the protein CATRGRDREEKLFF.

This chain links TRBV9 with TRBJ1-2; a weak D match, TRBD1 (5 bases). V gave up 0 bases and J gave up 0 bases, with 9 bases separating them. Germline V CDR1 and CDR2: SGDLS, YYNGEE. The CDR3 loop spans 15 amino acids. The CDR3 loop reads CASSVEQDPNYGYTF. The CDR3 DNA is TGTGCCAGCAGCGTAGAACAGGACCCTAACTATGGCTACACCTTC.

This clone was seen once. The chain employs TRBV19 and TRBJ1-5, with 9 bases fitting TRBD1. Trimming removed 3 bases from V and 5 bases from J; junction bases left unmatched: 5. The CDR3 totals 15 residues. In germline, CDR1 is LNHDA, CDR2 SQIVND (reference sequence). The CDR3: CASSMGQGLDQPQHF. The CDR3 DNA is TGTGCCAGTAGTATGGGACAGGGCCTCGATCAGCCCCAGCATTTT.

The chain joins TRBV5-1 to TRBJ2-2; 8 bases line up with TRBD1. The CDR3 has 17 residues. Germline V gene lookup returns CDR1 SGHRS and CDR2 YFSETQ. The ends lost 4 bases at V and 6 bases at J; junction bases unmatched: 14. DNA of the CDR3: TGCGCCAGCAGCCCCCTCCAGGGGGCACTGACGTCCGGGGAGCTGTTTTTT. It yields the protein CASSPLQGALTSGELFF.

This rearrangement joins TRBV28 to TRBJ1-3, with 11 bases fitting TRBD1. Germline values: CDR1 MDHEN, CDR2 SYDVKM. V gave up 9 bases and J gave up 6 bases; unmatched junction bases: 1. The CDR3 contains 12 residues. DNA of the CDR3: TGTGCCAGTGGACAGGGGGCAAACACCATATATTTT. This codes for CASGQGANTIYF.

CDR3 coding DNA: TGTGCCAGCAATCGACAGGGATTTTCCTATGGCTACACCTTC. It translates to CASNRQGFSYGYTF. This sequence joins TRBV28 and TRBJ1-2, with 7 bases fitting TRBD1. Germline CDR1 and CDR2: MDHEN and SYDVKM. The length of the CDR3 is 14 residues. V lost 7 bases to trimming and J lost 4 bases; unmatched junction nucleotides: 9.

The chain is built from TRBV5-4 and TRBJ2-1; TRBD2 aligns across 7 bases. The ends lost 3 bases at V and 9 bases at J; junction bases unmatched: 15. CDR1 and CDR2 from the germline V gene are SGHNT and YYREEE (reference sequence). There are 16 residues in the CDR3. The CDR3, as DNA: TGTGCCAGCAGCTCTAACCTAGGTCGGGGGGATGGTGAGCAGTTCTTC. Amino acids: CASSSNLGRGDGEQFF.